This passage covers 17 T cell receptor beta chains from one sample sequenced in a study of T cell changes during pregnancy in multiple sclerosis. Profiling relied on immunoSEQ multiplex PCR, and the TCRdb table lists in-frame clones only, not all of them. The data contain around 83,000 clones, approximately 90% of them singletons. Specimen: CD4+ T cells from peripheral blood mononuclear cells, collected in the second trimester of pregnancy. All receptors derive from a female donor with multiple sclerosis, enrolled in a pregnancy study.

CDR3 amino acids: CASSSGTRETQYF. The CDR3 region has the DNA TGTGCCAGCAGCTCCGGGACAAGAGAGACCCAGTACTTC. V usage is TRBV28 and J usage is TRBJ2-5; D is possibly TRBD1 (6 bases). The germline V gene has CDR1 MDHEN and CDR2 SYDVKM. This CDR3 comprises 13 residues. Trimming shortened V by 6 bases and J by 4 bases, and 12 bases separated the two germline ends.

This clone was seen a single time. The CDR3 coding sequence is TGCGCCAGCAGTCCCCGGGAGGACAGGGGCTCCGAGCAGTACTTC. It specifies CASSPREDRGSEQYF. V is TRBV23-1 and J is TRBJ2-7, with 9 positions matching TRBD1. TRBV23-1 is placed among ORFs of uncertain function. J lost 6 bases, V lost 4 bases, and 10 bases had no gene match. The CDR3 has 15 residues.

The chain has TRBV12-5 and TRBJ2-3; D not resolved. The CDR3 sequence is 12 residues long. Trimming removed 7 bases at V and 5 bases at J, with 10 bases between. From germline, CDR1 is LGHNT and CDR2 FRNRAP. CDR3 sequence: CASARSEDTQYF. Here the CDR3 DNA reads TGTGCTAGTGCACGGTCCGAAGATACGCAGTATTTT.

The chain has TRBV19 and TRBJ1-2, with TRBD1 as a possible D gene (5 bases). Looked up from germline, CDR1 is LNHDA and CDR2 is SQIVND (reference sequence). The CDR3 contains 14 residues. Trimming removed 4 bases at V and 7 bases at J, with 16 bases between. The CDR3 DNA sequence: TGTGCCAGTAGTACACCCGGGACTTTAGCTGGCTACACCTTC. It codes for CASSTPGTLAGYTF.

The chain recombines TRBV19 with TRBJ1-1; D is possibly TRBD1 (6 bases). Trimming took off 6 bases at V and 8 bases at J, with 19 bases between the two ends. The CDR3 extends over 14 amino acids. Germline CDR1 is LNHDA and CDR2 is SQIVND (reference sequence). The CDR3 region has the DNA TGTGCCAGTAGCCGCTCAGGGGCAAGGGGGGAAGCTTTCTTT. This sequence encodes CASSRSGARGEAFF.

The chain links TRBV7-8 to TRBJ2-1; 8 bases match TRBD2. Germline CDR1 is SGHVS and CDR2 is FQNEAQ. V lost 2 bases and J lost 8; bases outside the gene matches: 5. This CDR3 is built from 14 residues. CDR3 coding DNA: TGTGCCAGCAGCTTAAGGCTAGCGGGCTATGAGCAGTTCTTC. Encoded protein: CASSLRLAGYEQFF.

The rearrangement uses TRBV5-1 and TRBJ2-5, with D perhaps TRBD1 (7 bases). This CDR3 spans 17 amino acids. Germline V gives CDR1 SGHRS, CDR2 YFSETQ. Trimming took off 0 bases at V and 5 bases at J, with 20 bases between the two ends. In DNA, the CDR3 is TGCGCCAGCAGCTTGGAGACTACAGGGGTCGGAGGGGAGACCCAGTACTTC. Its protein is CASSLETTGVGGETQYF.

This chain links TRBV7-2 with TRBJ1-6, with no clear D. The germline V gene has CDR1 SGHTA and CDR2 FQGNSA. Trimming cost V 2 bases and J 7 bases, with 3 bases left between them. This CDR3 has 12 amino acids. In DNA form, the CDR3 reads TGTGCCAGCAGCTTACTGAATTCACCCCTCCACTTT. Residues: CASSLLNSPLHF. Variable domain in full (rest from reference TRBV7-2 and TRBJ1-6): GAGVSQSPSNKVTEKGKDVELRCDPISGHTALYWYRQSLGQGLEFLIYFQGNSAPDKSGLPSDRFSAERTGGSVSTLTIQRTQQEDSAVYLCASSLLNSPLHFGNGTRLTVT.

V gene TRBV9 combines with J gene TRBJ2-3, with D possibly being TRBD1 (5 bases). The length of the CDR3 is 15 residues. The germline V gene encodes CDR1 SGDLS and CDR2 YYNGEE. V lost 0 bases and J 7 bases, leaving 15 bases between the germline ends. Here the CDR3 DNA reads TGTGCCAGCAGCGTAGCTAGTCAGGGATTTTATACGCAGTATTTT. Its translation: CASSVASQGFYTQYF.

Here the CDR3 DNA reads TGTGCCAGCAGCACCCGGACGGGATCGGAGACCCAGTACTTC. This gives the protein CASSTRTGSETQYF. The V and J genes are TRBV7-2 and TRBJ2-5; D possibly corresponds to TRBD2 (5 bases). Germline lookup yields CDR1 SGHTA and CDR2 FQGNSA. Trimming shortened V by 5 bases and J by 5 bases, and 15 bases separated the two germline ends. CDR3 length equals 14 residues.

Here the CDR3 DNA reads TGTGCCACCCAACCGTGGGGCGGCTCCTACAATGAGCAGTTCTTC. It codes for CATQPWGGSYNEQFF. This rearrangement joins TRBV7-9 to TRBJ2-1, with a tentative D call TRBD1 (5 bases). V lost 10 bases to trimming and J lost 0 bases, with 16 bases between them. The CDR3 loop spans 15 amino acids. CDR1 SEHNR and CDR2 FQNEAQ come from the germline V gene (reference sequence).

V and J are TRBV4-3 and TRBJ1-3; D is uncertain. CDR1 is LGHNA and CDR2 is YSLEER in the germline V gene. The CDR3 has 14 amino acids. V shed 4 bases and J shed 2 bases, with 9 bases lying between them. The CDR3 is CASSPGRAGNTIYF. CDR3 coding DNA: TGCGCCAGCAGCCCGGGTCGGGCTGGAAACACCATATATTTT.

The chain uses TRBV4-3 and TRBJ2-2, with D maybe TRBD1 (6 bases). Germline CDR1 is LGHNA and CDR2 is YSLEER. V lost 0 bases to trimming and J lost 6 bases, with 14 bases between them. The CDR3 covers 16 residues. The CDR3 reads CASSQEARGFSGELFF. The CDR3 DNA reads as TGCGCCAGCAGCCAAGAGGCCAGGGGTTTTTCCGGGGAGCTGTTTTTT.

The chain carries TRBV18 and TRBJ1-1; 9 bases line up with TRBD1. Germline lookup yields CDR1 KGHSH and CDR2 LQKENI. After removal of 6 bases from V and 5 bases from J, the junction contained 10 bases not matched to a gene. This CDR3 has 15 residues. The CDR3 reads CASSDQTGGGTEAFF. CDR3 in DNA: TGTGCCAGCTCGGATCAGACAGGGGGTGGGACTGAAGCTTTCTTT.

This clone was seen just once. The rearrangement joins TRBV5-1 to TRBJ2-2, with 8 bases aligning to TRBD1. The CDR3 covers 17 residues. After removal of 4 bases from V and 4 bases from J, the junction contained 12 bases not matched to a gene. In germline, CDR1 is SGHRS, CDR2 YFSETQ. The DNA for the CDR3 is TGCGCCAGCAGCGGGGGACCGGGACAGGCCTTCACCGGGGAGCTGTTTTTT. Translating gives CASSGGPGQAFTGELFF.

This clone has just a few counts. The chain joins TRBV28 to TRBJ1-6; D is ambiguous. V lost 3 bases and J lost 5, with 8 bases in between. The CDR3 consists of 14 residues. Germline V lookup: CDR1 MDHEN, CDR2 SYDVKM. CDR3 bases: TGTGCCAGCAGTTTTGCAGGCAATAATTCACCCCTCCACTTT. This sequence encodes CASSFAGNNSPLHF. The full variable domain, its missing parts supplied by reference TRBV28 and TRBJ1-6, is DVKVTQSSRYLVKRTGEKVFLECVQDMDHENMFWYRQDPGLGLRLIYFSYDVKMKEKGDIPEGYSVSREKKERFSLILESASTNQTSMYLCASSFAGNNSPLHFGNGTRLTVT.

This sequence joins TRBV19 and TRBJ2-3; 7 bases are shared with TRBD2. J lost 3 bases, V lost 6 bases, and 6 bases had no gene match. Germline CDR1 is LNHDA and CDR2 is SQIVND (reference sequence). CDR3 length: 14 residues. DNA for the CDR3: TGTGCCAGTAGCCTACTACTAGCGACAGATACGCAGTATTTT. It codes for CASSLLLATDTQYF.